Below are 31 T cell receptor beta chains sequenced from a single sample in a study of T-cell memory formation after mild COVID-19. TCRdb re-called the 5' RACE reads with MiXCR, one entry per CDR3 protein. The table includes approximately 240,000 distinct CDR3 sequences, roughly 15% detected once. The material sequenced was PBMCs or a T cell subset sorted from them (not recorded which). These TCRs come from a man in his late teens or twenties who had mild COVID-19 (a few samples of this study predate the infection). Cell type and time point are not known.

The sample holds a few counts of this clonotype. CDR3 sequence reads: CASSFVWGDQETQYF. Written as DNA, the CDR3 is TGTGCCAGCAGCTTCGTGTGGGGAGACCAAGAGACCCAGTACTTC. V and J are TRBV7-8 and TRBJ2-5, with a weak D call TRBD2 (5 bases). Germline CDR1 is SGHVS and CDR2 is FQNEAQ. Trimming pared 3 bases from V and 0 bases from J, leaving 11 bases between. CDR3 length: 15 amino acids.

This clonotype came up once. The gene calls are TRBV23-1 and TRBJ1-1; D not resolved. TRBV23-1 is treated as an ORF (open reading frame) with a function not yet certain. This CDR3 has 14 residues. V was cut by 2 bases and J by 5 bases, with 12 bases left in between. The CDR3 bases are TGCGCCAGCAGTCAAAGACCCAAGTGGACTGAAGCTTTCTTT. This encodes CASSQRPKWTEAFF.

This clonotype has a handful of counts. The chain is built from TRBV27 and TRBJ2-3, with a tentative D call TRBD1 (6 bases). CDR3 length equals 17 residues. The V end lost 2 bases, the J end lost 3 bases, and 18 bases lay between the germline ends. Germline assignment: CDR1 MNHEY and CDR2 SMNVEV (reference sequence). In nucleotides, the CDR3 is TGTGCCAGCAGTTTAAGGGCAGGGGTCCGGGCGACAGATACGCAGTATTTT. This translates into CASSLRAGVRATDTQYF.

The chain carries TRBV20-1 and TRBJ2-1, with unresolved D. V was trimmed by 2 bases and J by 8 bases, leaving 7 bases between them. CDR3 length: 11 amino acids. The germline gives CDR1 DFQATT, CDR2 SNEGSKA (reference sequence). The CDR3 spells CSARPGHEQFF. DNA of the CDR3: TGCAGTGCTAGACCCGGGCATGAGCAGTTCTTC.

This clonotype was counted only a few times. V and J are TRBV6-6 and TRBJ1-4; D not certain. The CDR3 contains 15 residues. The V end lost 6 bases, the J end lost 4 bases, and 15 bases lay between the germline ends. CDR1 and CDR2 (germline): MNHNY, SVGAGI (reference sequence). CDR3 residues: CASSPARRVNEKLFF. The CDR3 DNA reads as TGTGCCAGCAGCCCCGCTCGACGGGTTAATGAAAAACTGTTTTTT.

This clonotype was recorded many times. The V and J genes are TRBV5-1 and TRBJ2-3; no definite D call. The CDR3 has 16 residues. Trimming removed 0 bases from V and 1 base from J, with 12 bases in between. Germline lookup yields CDR1 SGHRS and CDR2 YFSETQ. CDR3 residues: CASSLEGGEGTDTQYF. CDR3 in DNA: TGCGCCAGCAGCTTGGAGGGCGGAGAAGGCACAGATACGCAGTATTTT.

There are many counts of this clonotype. The V gene is TRBV24-1, the J gene TRBJ2-3; D remains unclear. This CDR3 is 12 amino acids long. CDR1 is KGHDR and CDR2 is SFDVKD in the germline V gene. Trimming left V 6 bases short and J 4 bases short, with 7 bases between. The CDR3 nucleotides are TGTGCCACCAGTCAAGGATCAGATACGCAGTATTTT. This translates into CATSQGSDTQYF.

This chain connects TRBV12-3 or TRBV12-4 to TRBJ1-1; D uncertain. V was trimmed by 7 bases and J by 2 bases, leaving 14 bases between them. CDR3 length: 14 amino acids. The CDR3 region is CASKSYPGNTEAFF. CDR3 nucleotides: TGTGCCAGCAAATCGTACCCTGGAAACACTGAAGCTTTCTTT.

The V and J genes are TRBV19 and TRBJ2-5; D may match TRBD1 or TRBD2 (6 bases each). The CDR3 extends over 15 amino acids. V gave up 6 bases and J gave up 7 bases, with 21 bases separating them. Per germline, CDR1 LNHDA and CDR2 SQIVND (reference sequence). CDR3 coding DNA: TGTGCCAGTAGCCGCGGGACAAAGGTTGGAGGGACCCAGTACTTC. Translated: CASSRGTKVGGTQYF.

This clonotype turned up a few times. The rearrangement uses TRBV7-2 and TRBJ2-3; the match to TRBD2 covers 7 bases. V shed 3 bases, J shed 0 bases, and the junction held 6 bases outside the gene matches. CDR1 and CDR2 from the germline V gene are SGHTA and FQGNSA. CDR3 length: 16 residues. Written as DNA, the CDR3 is TGTGCCAGCAGCTTGTATACGGGGGGTAGCACAGATACGCAGTATTTT. Its translation: CASSLYTGGSTDTQYF.

V and J are TRBV20-1 and TRBJ1-4, with D hard to call. V dropped 6 bases and J dropped 1 base, with 9 bases sitting between them. Germline V gives CDR1 DFQATT, CDR2 SNEGSKA (reference sequence). The length of the CDR3 is 13 residues. Here the CDR3 reads CSARPVTNEKLFF. The CDR3 DNA sequence: TGCAGTGCGAGGCCCGTAACTAATGAAAAACTGTTTTTT.

This chain joins TRBV6-2 or TRBV6-3 and TRBJ1-5; D ambiguous. Trimming left V 11 bases short and J 3 bases short, with 14 bases between. CDR1 MNHEY and CDR2 SVGEGT come from the germline V gene. The CDR3 contains 13 residues. The CDR3 loop reads CAGRKASNQPQHF. Here the CDR3 DNA reads TGTGCCGGACGAAAGGCCTCCAATCAGCCCCAGCATTTT.

This clonotype occurred many times. The chain carries TRBV7-2 and TRBJ2-7; D tentatively reads TRBD1 or TRBD2 (5 bases each). CDR3 length: 14 residues. Trimming removed 5 bases at V and 0 bases at J, with 11 bases between. CDR1 SGHTA and CDR2 FQGNSA come from the germline V gene. CDR3 region: CASSARGVSYEQYF. The CDR3 DNA is TGTGCCAGCAGCGCTCGGGGCGTCTCCTACGAGCAGTACTTC. Filled out from reference TRBV7-2 and TRBJ2-7, the complete variable domain reads GAGVSQSPSNKVTEKGKDVELRCDPISGHTALYWYRQSLGQGLEFLIYFQGNSAPDKSGLPSDRFSAERTGGSVSTLTIQRTQQEDSAVYLCASSARGVSYEQYFGPGTRLTVT.

The sample holds a few counts of this clonotype. V is TRBV6-1 and J is TRBJ1-4; 8 bases are shared with TRBD1. Germline assignment: CDR1 MNHNS and CDR2 SASEGT. This CDR3 spans 14 amino acids. Unmatched junction bases numbered 7, after V lost 5 bases and J lost 8 bases. The CDR3 loop is CASSLTGEAEKLFF. Here the CDR3 DNA reads TGTGCCAGCAGTCTGACAGGGGAGGCGGAAAAACTGTTTTTT.

This clonotype has just a few counts. Here the CDR3 DNA reads TGTGCCACCAGTGATTCGGGGGGATTCTACAATGAGCAGTTCTTC. Amino acid sequence: CATSDSGGFYNEQFF. The rearrangement links TRBV24-1 to TRBJ2-1; 7 bases map to TRBD2. V shed 2 bases, J shed 3 bases, and the junction held 3 bases outside the gene matches. The CDR3 spans 15 residues. CDR1 and CDR2 (germline): KGHDR, SFDVKD.

The genes are TRBV3-1 and TRBJ2-3; no clear D gene. Germline V gene lookup returns CDR1 LGHDT and CDR2 YNNKEL (reference sequence). Trimming stripped 7 bases from V and 4 bases from J, with 9 bases between. This CDR3 spans 12 amino acids. The CDR3 sequence is CASNSEADTQYF. CDR3 nucleotide sequence: TGTGCCAGCAATTCCGAGGCAGATACGCAGTATTTT.

To note about this clonotype: Since the CDR3 does not end with the conserved phenylalanine or tryptophan, this likely comes from a read error. The genes are TRBV11-2 and TRBJ2-7; a weak D match, TRBD1 (6 bases). CDR3 length: 11 residues. Germline lookup yields CDR1 SGHAT and CDR2 FQNNGV. The V and J ends lost 5 bases and 7 bases respectively, with 9 bases between them. Here the CDR3 reads CASSPGTEQYL. CDR3 nucleotides: TGTGCCAGCAGCCCGGGGACAGAGCAGTACTTA.

The table lists this clonotype with many counts. This chain links TRBV7-8 with TRBJ2-5, with D unclear. The CDR3 runs to 11 residues. In germline, CDR1 is SGHVS, CDR2 FQNEAQ. The V end lost 3 bases, the J end lost 5 bases, and 4 bases lay between the germline ends. CDR3 sequence reads: CASSFMETQYF. CDR3 sequence (DNA): TGTGCCAGCAGCTTCATGGAGACCCAGTACTTC.

This rearrangement joins TRBV6-5 to TRBJ2-2, with D tentatively TRBD1 (6 bases). The CDR3 length is 12 residues. Looked up from germline, CDR1 is MNHEY and CDR2 is SVGAGI. V lost 5 bases, J lost 7 bases, and 8 bases lay in between. DNA for the CDR3: TGTGCCAGCAGTAACAGGGACGGGGAGCTGTTTTTT. It specifies CASSNRDGELFF.

This clonotype was seen at least ten times. This chain links TRBV5-6 with TRBJ1-4; D perhaps matches TRBD1 (5 bases). Germline assignment: CDR1 SGHDT and CDR2 YYEEEE. The V end lost 1 base, the J end lost 8 bases, and 9 bases lay between the germline ends. This CDR3 spans 13 amino acids. The CDR3 here is CASSLRGTEKLFF. CDR3 coding DNA: TGTGCCAGCAGCTTGAGGGGAACAGAAAAACTGTTTTTT.

This clonotype was recorded many times. This chain joins TRBV7-9 and TRBJ2-7, with 10 bases fitting TRBD2. The CDR3 contains 15 residues. Germline V gives CDR1 SEHNR, CDR2 FQNEAQ (reference sequence). Trimming removed 5 bases from V and 2 bases from J; junction bases left unmatched: 6. CDR3 bases: TGTGCCAGCAGCCGTAGCGGGGGGTCTCCCTACGAGCAGTACTTC. Translated: CASSRSGGSPYEQYF.

This clonotype has just a few counts. The V gene is TRBV6-2 or TRBV6-3, the J gene TRBJ1-1; weak D call: TRBD1 (6 bases). The CDR3 covers 14 residues. V gave up 2 bases and J gave up 4 bases, with 11 bases separating them. The V gene's germline CDR1 is MNHEY and CDR2 SVGEGT. The CDR3 nucleotides read TGTGCCAGCAGTTACGCGGGGGGCGGCACTGAAGCTTTCTTT. This codes for CASSYAGGGTEAFF.

The V call is TRBV12-3 or TRBV12-4, the J call TRBJ1-1; TRBD1 is a possible D gene (5 bases). This CDR3 region has 13 residues. Trimming left V 9 bases short and J 0 bases short, with 11 bases between. Written as DNA, the CDR3 is TGTGCCAGTATCCAGGGCCTGAACACTGAAGCTTTCTTT. This encodes CASIQGLNTEAFF.

The rearrangement joins TRBV6-6 to TRBJ1-2; tentative D call: TRBD1 (6 bases). CDR3 length: 15 amino acids. V was trimmed by 5 bases and J by 0 bases, leaving 13 bases between them. Germline V gene data show CDR1 as MNHNY and CDR2 as SVGAGI (reference sequence). CDR3 sequence (DNA): TGTGCCAGCAGTCGAGGACAGTTGGCTAACTATGGCTACACCTTC. Amino acid sequence: CASSRGQLANYGYTF.

A few counts support this clonotype. This rearrangement joins TRBV12-3 or TRBV12-4 to TRBJ2-3; 7 bases map to TRBD2. The CDR3 loop spans 16 amino acids. V trimming: 1 base; J trimming: 2 bases; junction bases outside the gene matches: 6. The CDR3 here is CASSLGLGGSTDTQYF. CDR3 nucleotide sequence: TGTGCCAGCAGTTTAGGGCTGGGGGGGTCCACAGATACGCAGTATTTT.

J is TRBJ2-5 and V is TRBV24-1, with a tentative D call TRBD1 (6 bases). The CDR3 extends over 16 amino acids. The V gene's germline CDR1 is KGHDR and CDR2 SFDVKD. Trimming stripped 1 base from V and 0 bases from J, with 11 bases between. In DNA form, the CDR3 reads TGTGCCACCAGTGATTTTCCACAGGGAAACCAAGAGACCCAGTACTTC. This encodes CATSDFPQGNQETQYF.

The V gene is TRBV4-3, the J gene TRBJ2-1; 7 bases map to TRBD1. This CDR3 is built from 17 residues. Germline trimming cut 0 bases from V and 6 bases from J; bases unmatched to any gene: 11. CDR1 is LGHNA, CDR2 YSLEER, per germline. CDR3 in DNA: TGCGCCAGCAGCCAAGATGTGGGGACAGCCCTTGCCAATGAGCAGTTCTTC. It codes for CASSQDVGTALANEQFF.

The DNA of the CDR3 is TGTGCCGCCGGGGTTCGGTACAATGAGCAGTTCTTC. This translates into CAAGVRYNEQFF. This chain links TRBV7-2 with TRBJ2-1, with D tentatively TRBD2 (5 bases). The CDR3 loop spans 12 amino acids. The V gene lost 11 bases and the J gene lost 4 bases, with 12 bases spanning the gap. CDR1 is SGHTA and CDR2 is FQGNSA in the germline V gene.

This clonotype was counted only a few times. The chain is built from TRBV20-1 and TRBJ1-1, with a tentative D call TRBD1 (6 bases). Germline V gene lookup returns CDR1 DFQATT and CDR2 SNEGSKA (reference sequence). The length of the CDR3 is 17 residues. V shed 0 bases and J shed 1 base, with 18 bases lying between them. The CDR3 reads CSARDLIRGKRNTEAFF. The CDR3 bases are TGCAGTGCTAGAGACCTTATCAGGGGTAAGCGGAACACTGAAGCTTTCTTT.

The table lists this clonotype with a few counts. The gene calls are TRBV7-2 and TRBJ2-6; TRBD1 matches 8 bases. The CDR3 consists of 18 residues. CDR1 is SGHTA, CDR2 FQGNSA, per germline. Unmatched junction bases numbered 9, after V lost 5 bases and J lost 0 bases. CDR3 bases: TGTGCCAGCAGCCCCCCGGGACAGGTTTTCTCTGGGGCCAACGTCCTGACTTTC. Residues: CASSPPGQVFSGANVLTF.

V and J are TRBV5-1 and TRBJ1-4; D might be TRBD1 (6 bases). Trimming took 5 bases from V and 8 from J, leaving 16 bases between them. The CDR3 runs to 14 residues. In germline, CDR1 is SGHRS, CDR2 YFSETQ. CDR3 in DNA: TGCGCCAGCAGGAGCATTCCAGGGGAGGAAAAACTGTTTTTT. Translated, it gives CASRSIPGEEKLFF.